Given below is one T cell receptor beta chain in context. Its antigen is still unknown. An end of the junction does not agree with germline; a read error may underlie this. This sample was taken from a study of T cell responses to AZD1222 COVID-19 vaccine. Study-wide context: Second doses at about 4 or about 12 weeks were pooled. Findings and limits, study-wide: The span of vaccine-associated CD4 TCRs extended across spike, with dominance at 160-218 and 743-854. Just a handful of people given AZD1222 tested seropositive at baseline. Spike-specific TCR breadth and depth grew following two AZD1222 doses.

Clones were sequenced by immunoSEQ multiplex PCR, and TCRdb holds only the in-frame ones, with some missing. The sample holds over 70,000 clones, 75% to 90% seen once. The CDR3 has 16 amino acids. The germline CDR1 and CDR2 sequences are KGHDR and SFDVKD. This TCR came from an adult in good health. Sequences were derived from peripheral blood, sampled on day 0 of AZD1222 vaccination. The chain has TRBV24-1 and TRBJ2-2; tentatively, D is TRBD2 (6 bases). CDR3 DNA sequence: TGTGCCACCAGTGATTTGATAGCCAGCGTGACCCGGGAGCTGCTTTTT. Translated, it gives CATSDLIASVTRELLF.